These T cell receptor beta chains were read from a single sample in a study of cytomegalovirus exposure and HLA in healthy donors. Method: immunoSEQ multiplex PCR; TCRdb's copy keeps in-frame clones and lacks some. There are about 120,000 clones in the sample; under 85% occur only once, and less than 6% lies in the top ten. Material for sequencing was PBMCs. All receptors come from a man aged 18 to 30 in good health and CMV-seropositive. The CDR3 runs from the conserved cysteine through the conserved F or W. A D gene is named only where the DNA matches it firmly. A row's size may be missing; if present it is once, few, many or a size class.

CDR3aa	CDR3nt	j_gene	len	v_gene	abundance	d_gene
CASSGGTGTPTIF	TGTGCCAGCAGCGGAGGGACAGGTACCCCGACGATCTTC	TRBJ2-1	13	TRBV11-3	NA	TRBD1
CASSSVPGQGGRDTEAFF	TGCGCCAGCAGCTCCGTCCCGGGACAGGGTGGGCGCGACACTGAAGCTTTCTTT	TRBJ1-1	18	TRBV5-1	NA	TRBD1
CASSIKGQGSYEQYF	TGTGCCAGTAGTATCAAAGGACAGGGCTCCTACGAGCAGTACTTC	TRBJ2-7	15	TRBV19	NA	TRBD1
CLQGSLYGYTF	TGTCTACAGGGGTCCCTTTATGGCTACACCTTC	TRBJ1-2	11	TRBV30	NA	TRBD1
CASSLAVTGGDEQFF	TGTGCCAGCAGCTTAGCGGTGACGGGGGGAGATGAGCAGTTCTTC	TRBJ2-1	15	TRBV7-9	NA	TRBD2
CASSVTGGKYNEQFF	TGTGCCAGCAGCGTTACAGGGGGCAAGTACAATGAGCAGTTCTTC	TRBJ2-1	15	TRBV2	once	TRBD1
CASSYKGQNGYTF	TGTGCCAGCAGTTACAAGGGACAAAATGGCTACACCTTC	TRBJ1-2	13	TRBV6-5	NA	NA
CASSFTSGRPQGEQHF	TGTGCCAGCAGTTTCACTAGCGGGAGGCCCCAAGGGGAGCAGCACTTC	TRBJ2-7	16	TRBV27	NA	TRBD2
CASILTGEAFF	TGTGCCAGCATTTTGACAGGGGAGGCTTTCTTT	TRBJ1-1	11	TRBV25-1	large	TRBD1
CASSFGQSLDYGYTF	TGTGCCAGCAGCTTCGGACAGAGTCTTGACTATGGCTACACCTTC	TRBJ1-2	15	TRBV13	NA	NA
CASARGAPNTGELFF	TGTGCCAGCGCCAGGGGGGCCCCGAACACCGGGGAGCTGTTTTTT	TRBJ2-2	15	TRBV7-9	NA	NA
CASTPGGSYNEQFF	TGTGCCAGCACCCCGGGCGGGAGTTACAATGAGCAGTTCTTC	TRBJ2-1	14	TRBV28	few	TRBD2
CASSLSPGSGANGLTF	TGTGCCAGCAGCTTGAGTCCGGGCTCTGGGGCCAACGGCCTGACTTTC	TRBJ2-6	16	TRBV5-6	few	NA
CASSEGDTEQFF	TGTGCCAGCAGTGAAGGGGACACTGAGCAGTTCTTC	TRBJ2-1	12	TRBV6-1	once	NA
CASSSPQEGLRYNEQFF	TGTGCCAGCAGCTCTCCCCAGGAGGGTCTCAGGTACAATGAGCAGTTCTTC	TRBJ2-1	17	TRBV9	NA	NA
CASSFGTGRTEAFF	TGTGCCAGCAGCTTCGGGACAGGTAGGACTGAAGCTTTCTTT	TRBJ1-1	14	TRBV6-5	once	TRBD1
CASSTIYTQGGSYNEQFF	TGTGCCAGCAGTACGATTTATACACAGGGCGGCTCCTACAATGAGCAGTTCTTC	TRBJ2-1	18	TRBV28	once	NA
CATSPWDRPYEQYF	TGTGCCACCAGCCCGTGGGACAGGCCGTACGAGCAGTACTTC	TRBJ2-7	14	TRBV15	NA	TRBD1
CASSPGTGMNTEAFF	TGTGCCAGTAGTCCTGGGACAGGGATGAACACTGAAGCTTTCTTT	TRBJ1-1	15	TRBV19	NA	TRBD1
CASRNQGTSGHNEQFF	TGTGCCAGCAGGAACCAGGGGACTAGCGGTCACAATGAGCAGTTCTTC	TRBJ2-1	16	TRBV6-6	NA	TRBD2